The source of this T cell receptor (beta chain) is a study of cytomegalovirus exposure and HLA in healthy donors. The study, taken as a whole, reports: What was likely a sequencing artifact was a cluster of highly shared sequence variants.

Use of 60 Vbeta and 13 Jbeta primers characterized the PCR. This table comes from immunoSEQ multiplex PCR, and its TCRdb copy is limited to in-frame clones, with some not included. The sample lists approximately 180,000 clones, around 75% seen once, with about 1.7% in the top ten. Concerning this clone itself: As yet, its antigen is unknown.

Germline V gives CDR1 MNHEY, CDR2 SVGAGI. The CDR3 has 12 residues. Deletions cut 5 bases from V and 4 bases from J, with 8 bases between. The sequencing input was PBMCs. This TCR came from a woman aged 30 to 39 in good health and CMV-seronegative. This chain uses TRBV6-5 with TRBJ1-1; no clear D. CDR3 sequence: CASSRGPTEAFF. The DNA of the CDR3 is TGTGCCAGCAGTCGCGGCCCCACTGAAGCTTTCTTT.